This T cell receptor (beta chain) was identified in a study of blood T cells in healthy people across ages. Study outcomes and limitations: The recorded TCR beta diversity per million T cells decreased in a roughly linear manner with age. No conclusive comparison of naive versus antigen-experienced cells was possible with unsorted PBMCs.

In regard to this clonotype: Its antigen is not identified.

A second roughly 6 to 11 cycle PCR used barcoded and J-beta primers. Every single cDNA molecule received a tag from a template-switch adaptor with 12 random nucleotides. TCRdb re-analysed the 5' RACE reads in MiXCR, keeping a single row per CDR3 protein. Among 1,300,000 or so distinct CDR3 sequences, around 59% were seen once, and the ten largest hold 6.5% to 8%. The sequence derives from a young man in good health. Sequencing input: blood.

CDR3 in DNA: TGCAGCGTTGAAGATCGTCTCGGGACAGGGGCTTTAGATACGCAGTATTTT. It specifies CSVEDRLGTGALDTQYF. The chain links TRBV29-1 to TRBJ2-3; 10 nucleotides align to TRBD1. CDR3 size: 17 residues. Germline V CDR1 and CDR2: SQVTM, ANQGSEA. Unmatched junction bases numbered 11, after V lost 0 bases and J lost 5 bases.